This TCR beta chain emerged from a study of control samples from healthy donors and cancer patients. Assay used: immunoSEQ multiplex PCR; TCRdb lists only in-frame clones, some missing. This table holds roughly 88,000 clones, 90% to 95% found once. This CDR3 region has 13 residues. The V and J ends lost 6 bases and 4 bases respectively, with 12 bases between them. From germline, CDR1 is SGHVS and CDR2 FQNEAQ. The chain carries TRBV7-8 and TRBJ1-1, with D maybe TRBD1 (6 bases). The source material was blood. The receptor comes from a man between 18 and 29 years old in good health. CDR3 loop: CASRTGQGTEAFF. CDR3 nucleotides: TGTGCCAGCAGGACAGGTCAAGGCACTGAAGCTTTCTTT.